The next 3 T cell receptor beta chains were all read from a single sample in a study of T cell repertoires in cytomegalovirus infection (dated by TCRdb to the late 2010s). Their antigens are not known. Reading the label with the study, this specimen's treatment or condition is: in vitro stimulation with specific CMV peptide epitopes to enrich CMV-specific T cells. This sample was sequenced with an Illumina HiSeq 1500. TCRdb's own reprocessing of the public reads used fastp at Q25 and MiXCR and kept productive beta chains. For every CDR3 protein sequence, its rows merge into one entry that carries the most common genes and DNA. Recorded for this sample are about 890,000 distinct CDR3 sequences; roughly a third of them occurred a single time. Clones ranked in the top ten supply around an eighth of the sample. The starting material was cultured CD8+ T cells from PBMCs, obtained from culture after CMV antigen stimulation. These receptors were taken from a human donor in good health (CMV status not recorded). Some clones in this sample may be carry-over from other donors' samples.

This clonotype was picked up a small number of times. The chain joins TRBV5-1 to TRBJ1-2; maybe TRBD1 (6 bases). V was cut by 5 bases and J by 7 bases, with 15 bases left in between. This CDR3 contains 13 residues. Germline V gene lookup returns CDR1 SGHRS and CDR2 YFSETQ. CDR3 sequence reads: CASSIRTDGGYTF. In DNA form, the CDR3 reads TGCGCCAGCAGTATCCGGACAGACGGTGGCTACACCTTC.

The CDR3 DNA reads as TGTGCCAGCAGCTTGGGGACTTCCCCAGGATACGAGCAGTACTTC. This encodes CASSLGTSPGYEQYF. V gene TRBV13 combines with J gene TRBJ2-7; D possibly corresponds to TRBD2 (6 bases). From germline, CDR1 is PRHDT and CDR2 FYEKMQ (reference sequence). Between the trimmed V and J ends, which lost 3 bases and 4 bases, there was a span of 16 bases. This CDR3 comprises 15 residues. Based on the CDR3 plus reference TRBV13 and TRBJ2-7, the full variable domain is AAGVIQSPRHLIKEKRETATLKCYPIPRHDTVYWYQQGPGQDPQFLISFYEKMQSDKGSIPDRFSAQQFSDYHSELNMSSLELGDSALYFCASSLGTSPGYEQYFGPGTRLTVT.

The J gene is TRBJ1-5, the V gene TRBV6-4; no firm D call. CDR3 length: 14 residues. From germline, CDR1 is MRHNA and CDR2 SNTAGT. V lost 6 bases and J 4 bases, leaving 13 bases between the germline ends. In DNA, the CDR3 is TGTGCCAGCAGGGATCGACTGGGAAATCAGCCCCAGCATTTT. Encoded protein: CASRDRLGNQPQHF.